This T cell receptor (beta chain) was observed in a study of cytomegalovirus exposure and HLA in healthy donors. Overall study: Earlier, 150 million to 200 million T cells were analyzed, and over 95 million unique TCR beta sequences were found among them.

Study findings and constraints: Across donors, sequencing depth was assumed by presence/absence analyses to be roughly uniform. While the bulk of TCR sequences proved rare, some public TCRs turned up in many donors.

To note about this clone: Antigen: not known.

Germline values: CDR1 LGHNA, CDR2 YSLEER. This CDR3 is built from 18 residues. V was shortened by 0 bases and J by 4 bases, with 16 bases between the two germline ends. Use of 60 Vbeta and 13 Jbeta primers characterized the PCR. Measured with immunoSEQ multiplex PCR; TCRdb has only the in-frame clones, and not every one. The repertoire holds 170,000 or so clones, with around 78% as singletons. The rearrangement uses TRBV4-3 and TRBJ2-6; perhaps TRBD1 as D (5 bases). This TCR came from a woman between 45 and 65 years old in good health and CMV-seropositive. The sample was PBMCs. CDR3 nucleotides: TGCGCCAGCAGCCAAGATCGCGCGGCAGGGTTAGGGGCCAACGTCCTGACTTTC. This sequence encodes CASSQDRAAGLGANVLTF.